One and the same sample provided the 23 T cell receptor beta chains below, sequenced in a study of Ad26.COV2.S vaccination and SARS-CoV-2 variants. Some clones are missing from TCRdb's copy, which holds only in-frame ones; the method was immunoSEQ multiplex PCR. This table holds about 350,000 clones, approximately 85% found once. The treatment here: roughly 20 received Ad26.COV2.S at low or high dose, single or two shots; roughly five received placebo; per-sample allocation not given. Day 63 following the first vaccine or placebo injection was when the samples were taken. The sequences come from peripheral blood, collected in a trial of Ad26.COV2.S vaccine versus placebo. The receptor set was obtained from a person between 18 and 59 years old who received the Ad26.COV2.S COVID-19 vaccine or a placebo.

The V gene is TRBV7-6, the J gene TRBJ2-7; TRBD1 matches at 11 bases. Trimming at V came to 5 bases and at J to 3 bases, leaving 6 bases not matched to a gene. Germline CDR1 reads SGHVS; CDR2 reads FNYEAQ. CDR3 length equals 15 residues. CDR3: CASSPRTGGDYEQYF. The CDR3 coding sequence is TGTGCCAGCAGCCCGCGGACAGGGGGCGACTACGAGCAGTACTTC. Supplemented by reference TRBV7-6 and TRBJ2-7, the full variable domain reads GAGVSQSPRYKVTKRGQDVALRCDPISGHVSLYWYRQALGQGPEFLTYFNYEAQQDKSGLPNDRFSAERPEGSISTLTIQRTEQRDSAMYRCASSPRTGGDYEQYFGPGTRLTVT.

This clone came up once. The chain is built from TRBV5-4 and TRBJ2-2, with 9 bases identical to TRBD1. V dropped 4 bases and J dropped 1; count of bases not matched to a gene: 5. CDR1 is SGHNT, CDR2 YYREEE, per germline (reference sequence). The length of the CDR3 is 16 residues. The CDR3 bases are TGTGCCAGCAGCCCGGACAGGGGACAGAACACCGGGGAGCTGTTTTTT. Its translation: CASSPDRGQNTGELFF. Supplemented by reference TRBV5-4 and TRBJ2-2, the full variable domain reads ETGVTQSPTHLIKTRGQQVTLRCSSQSGHNTVSWYQQALGQGPQFIFQYYREEENGRGNFPPRFSGLQFPNYSSELNVNALELDDSALYLCASSPDRGQNTGELFFGEGSRLTVL.

This chain links TRBV5-4 with TRBJ2-5; 12 nucleotides agree with TRBD2. Germline CDR1 and CDR2: SGHNT and YYREEE (reference sequence). J lost 5 bases, V lost 3 bases, and 8 bases had no gene match. The CDR3 consists of 16 residues. The CDR3 DNA follows: TGTGCCAGCAGCTGGAGACTAGCGGGGGTTGGGGAGACCCAGTACTTC. It specifies CASSWRLAGVGETQYF.

The chain joins TRBV27 to TRBJ2-5; D not certain. Germline-derived CDR1 and CDR2 are MNHEY and SMNVEV (reference sequence). Trimming cost V 2 bases and J 0 bases, with 7 bases left between them. This CDR3 contains 14 residues. The CDR3 nucleotides are TGTGCCAGCAGTTTAGCTGTTAACCAAGAGACCCAGTACTTC. The encoded protein is CASSLAVNQETQYF.

V is TRBV19 and J is TRBJ1-3, with no clear D. Germline V gene sequence: CDR1 LNHDA, CDR2 SQIVND (reference sequence). The CDR3 contains 15 residues. Trimming left V 6 bases short and J 0 bases short, with 12 bases between. CDR3 in DNA: TGTGCCAGTAGGCCCCAACGGAGCTCTGGAAACACCATATATTTT. Protein product: CASRPQRSSGNTIYF.

The V call is TRBV3-1 (or the pseudogene TRBV3-2), the J call TRBJ2-2; D remains ambiguous. The germline CDR1 and CDR2 sequences are LGHDT and YNNKEL (reference sequence). The V end was cut by 3 bases, the J end by 0 bases, with 11 bases between. The CDR3 is 16 amino acids. The CDR3 sequence: CASSQASRTNTGELFF. The CDR3 DNA sequence: TGTGCCAGCAGCCAGGCGTCCAGGACGAACACCGGGGAGCTGTTTTTT.

The gene calls are TRBV6-5 and TRBJ2-2, with D possibly matching TRBD1 (5 bases). Germline CDR1 reads MNHEY; CDR2 reads SVGAGI. The CDR3 has 15 amino acids. V was trimmed by 2 bases and J by 1 base, leaving 8 bases between them. CDR3 sequence: CASSYVQGNTGELFF. The CDR3 DNA follows: TGTGCCAGCAGTTACGTCCAGGGGAACACCGGGGAGCTGTTTTTT.

The CDR3 spells CASSPGGQGAYEQYF. CDR3 nucleotides: TGTGCCAGCAGCCCCGGGGGGCAGGGGGCTTACGAGCAGTACTTC. This chain uses TRBV11-2 with TRBJ2-7; possible D gene TRBD1, 8 bases. Germline V gene lookup returns CDR1 SGHAT and CDR2 FQNNGV. Trimming pared 5 bases from V and 4 bases from J, leaving 18 bases between. The length of the CDR3 is 15 residues.

The rearrangement links TRBV4-3 to TRBJ2-2; D could derive from TRBD1 or TRBD2 (6 bases each). V was clipped by 4 bases and J by 4 bases, with 16 bases between them. This CDR3 is built from 16 residues. Germline-derived CDR1 and CDR2 are LGHNA and YSLEER. CDR3 coding DNA: TGCGCCAGCAGCCGGAACGTAGGGGGAGGCACCGGGGAGCTGTTTTTT. Its protein product is CASSRNVGGGTGELFF.

CDR3 sequence: CASSVTSDYTGELFF. The CDR3 DNA is TGTGCCAGCAGCGTAACGAGTGATTACACCGGGGAGCTGTTTTTT. The chain joins TRBV9 to TRBJ2-2; no clear D gene. Trimming stripped 1 base from V and 3 bases from J, with 10 bases between. The CDR3 contains 15 residues. The V gene's germline CDR1 is SGDLS and CDR2 YYNGEE.

CDR3 region: CAWNRVQETQYF. The CDR3 DNA reads as TGTGCCTGGAATAGGGTGCAAGAGACCCAGTACTTC. The V and J genes are TRBV30 and TRBJ2-5, with D unresolved. Germline V gene sequence: CDR1 GTSNPN, CDR2 SVGIG (reference sequence). This CDR3 is 12 amino acids long. Trimming stripped 4 bases from V and 2 bases from J, with 8 bases between.

The rearrangement links TRBV7-8 to TRBJ1-2, with D uncertain. Germline lookup yields CDR1 SGHVS and CDR2 FQNEAQ. The CDR3 extends over 15 amino acids. V was pared by 1 base and J by 4 bases, with 13 bases between. For the CDR3, the DNA is TGTGCCAGCAGCTTAGTTCTGGACGGGTTCTATGGCTACACCTTC. It codes for CASSLVLDGFYGYTF.

V gene TRBV6-4 combines with J gene TRBJ1-4, with D uncertain. The ends were cut back, 0 bases at V and 8 bases at J, with 7 bases in the middle. The CDR3 is made up of 13 amino acids. Per germline, CDR1 MRHNA and CDR2 SNTAGT. CDR3 sequence (DNA): TGTGCCAGCAGTGACTCAATGGGGGAAAAACTGTTTTTT. It is translated as CASSDSMGEKLFF.

The rearrangement links TRBV3-1 (or the pseudogene TRBV3-2) to TRBJ2-7, with D tentatively TRBD2 (5 bases). This CDR3 contains 18 residues. The V gene lost 0 bases and the J gene lost 2 bases, with 20 bases spanning the gap. Looked up from germline, CDR1 is LGHDT and CDR2 is YNNKEL (reference sequence). The CDR3 region is CASSQDPTRLDLPYEQYF. In DNA, the CDR3 is TGTGCCAGCAGCCAAGATCCCACAAGGTTGGACTTGCCCTACGAGCAGTACTTC.

This clone was counted between two and nine times. The CDR3 DNA follows: TGTGCCAGCAGTTACTCGAGGGACAGTAATCAGCCCCAGCATTTT. It codes for CASSYSRDSNQPQHF. The chain carries TRBV6-5 and TRBJ1-5; 7 nucleotides agree with TRBD1. CDR1 and CDR2 from the germline V gene are MNHEY and SVGAGI. J lost 4 bases, V lost 0 bases, and 3 bases had no gene match. The length of the CDR3 is 15 residues.

A note on this clone: At one end, the junction sequence differs from germline, possibly due to a read error. The V gene is TRBV7-7, the J gene TRBJ2-7; D call uncertain. There are 16 residues in the CDR3. In germline, CDR1 is SSHAT, CDR2 FNYEAQ (reference sequence). Written as DNA, the CDR3 is TGTGCTAGCAGCCATAGCACCCCGTCCCCGGTGGGGGAGCAGTACTTC. The encoded protein is CASSHSTPSPVGEQYF.

CDR3 nucleotides: TGTGCCAGCAGCTCCCCGGACAGGGGGCGGTGGGAGCAGTACTTC. It specifies CASSSPDRGRWEQYF. V and J are TRBV7-9 and TRBJ2-7; 11 nucleotides align to TRBD1. The V segment lost 4 bases and the J segment 7 bases; nucleotides outside the gene matches: 9. The CDR3 runs 15 residues. Germline V gene lookup returns CDR1 SEHNR and CDR2 FQNEAQ (reference sequence).

V is TRBV11-2 and J is TRBJ2-7; 10 bases line up with TRBD2. Germline V gives CDR1 SGHAT, CDR2 FQNNGV. This CDR3 has 16 amino acids. The V segment lost 5 bases and the J segment 3 bases; nucleotides outside the gene matches: 10. The chain's CDR3 is CASSRGSLAGVYEQYF. The CDR3 bases are TGTGCCAGCAGCCGGGGTAGTCTAGCGGGGGTCTACGAGCAGTACTTC.

This clone has a handful of counts. This sample also contains other DNA sequences that code for the same CDR3. The chain joins TRBV27 to TRBJ2-5, with TRBD1 matching 9 bases. This CDR3 has 15 amino acids. CDR1 MNHEY and CDR2 SMNVEV come from the germline V gene (reference sequence). V dropped 4 bases and J dropped 5; count of bases not matched to a gene: 8. CDR3 nucleotides: TGTGCCAGCAGTTCACCAACAGGGGGCGGGGAGACCCAGTACTTC. Amino acid sequence: CASSSPTGGGETQYF.

This clone was found once. The gene calls are TRBV19 and TRBJ2-2; TRBD2 agrees at 8 bases. V was pared by 6 bases and J by 0 bases, with 3 bases of the junction left unmatched. The germline gives CDR1 LNHDA, CDR2 SQIVND (reference sequence). The CDR3 runs 15 residues. The CDR3 coding sequence is TGTGCCAGTAGGTTAGCGGGGACGAACACCGGGGAGCTGTTTTTT. Its translation: CASRLAGTNTGELFF.

V is TRBV7-9 and J is TRBJ2-1; TRBD1 aligns across 9 bases. This CDR3 contains 17 residues. Germline values: CDR1 SEHNR, CDR2 FQNEAQ (reference sequence). V lost 5 bases, J lost 8 bases, and 16 bases stayed unmatched. The CDR3 is CASSPTDRDRDTHEQFF. The CDR3, as DNA: TGTGCCAGCAGCCCAACTGACCGGGACAGGGACACCCATGAGCAGTTCTTC.

This chain connects TRBV13 to TRBJ2-6, with a weak D call TRBD1 (5 bases). CDR3 size: 17 residues. Germline CDR1 PRHDT, CDR2 FYEKMQ (reference sequence). Trimming stripped 4 bases from V and 4 bases from J, with 17 bases between. The CDR3 here is CASSSEITGTGANVLTF. CDR3 nucleotide sequence: TGTGCCAGCAGCTCAGAGATAACAGGTACCGGGGCCAACGTCCTGACTTTC.

This clone was detected only once. The J gene is TRBJ2-3, the V gene TRBV29-1; D is uncertain. The germline gives CDR1 SQVTM, CDR2 ANQGSEA. Trimming cost V 4 bases and J 5 bases, with 13 bases left between them. The CDR3 is 13 amino acids. CDR3 nucleotide sequence: TGCAGCGTTGGAAATTGGGTGGGAGATACGCAGTATTTT. Translated: CSVGNWVGDTQYF.